These T cell receptor beta chains were read from a single sample in a study of PD-1 blockade in classical Hodgkin lymphoma. Some clones are missing from TCRdb's copy, which holds only in-frame ones; the method was immunoSEQ multiplex PCR. The data contain tens of thousands of clones, about 75% of them singletons. The sequenced sample was peripheral blood mononuclear cells (PBMCs), obtained before the fourth cycle of nivolumab. Source of these receptors: a human donor with classical Hodgkin lymphoma. The CDR3 runs from the conserved cysteine through the conserved F or W. D genes are given only for firm matches. The listing skips clone size in some rows; elsewhere it reads once, few, many or a size class.

v_gene: TRBV4-1
d_gene: -
abundance: many
j_gene: TRBJ1-1
CDR3nt: TGCGCCAGCAGCCACGGATACACTGAAGCTTTCTTT
CDR3aa: CASSHGYTEAFF

v_gene: TRBV11-2
d_gene: TRBD1
abundance: -
j_gene: TRBJ2-3
CDR3nt: TGTGCCAGCAGCTTAGTGTGGACAGGGGGAGGAGATACGCAGTATTTT
CDR3aa: CASSLVWTGGGDTQYF

v_gene: TRBV27
d_gene: TRBD2
abundance: -
j_gene: TRBJ2-1
CDR3nt: TGTGCCAGCAGTTTCTCGGCGGGAGAGAGTTACAATGAGCAGTTCTTC
CDR3aa: CASSFSAGESYNEQFF

v_gene: TRBV10-3
d_gene: -
abundance: -
j_gene: TRBJ2-5
CDR3nt: TGTGCCATCAGTGATCTAGCCTCGGCCGAGACCCAGTACTTC
CDR3aa: CAISDLASAETQYF

v_gene: TRBV5-1
d_gene: -
abundance: -
j_gene: TRBJ1-1
CDR3nt: TGCGCCAGCAGCTTGGCCAGTCAGAACACTGAAGCTTTCTTT
CDR3aa: CASSLASQNTEAFF

v_gene: TRBV2
d_gene: -
abundance: -
j_gene: TRBJ1-3
CDR3nt: TGTGCCAGCAGTGGAAGTTACGGAAACACCATATATTTT
CDR3aa: CASSGSYGNTIYF

v_gene: TRBV6-6
d_gene: -
abundance: -
j_gene: TRBJ2-3
CDR3nt: TGTGCCAGCAGTTCCCTAGCAGATACGCAGTATTTT
CDR3aa: CASSSLADTQYF

v_gene: TRBV11-3
d_gene: -
abundance: -
j_gene: TRBJ2-1
CDR3nt: TGTGCCAGCAGCTTTGACCCCCGCACTGAGCAGTTCTTC
CDR3aa: CASSFDPRTEQFF

v_gene: TRBV9
d_gene: -
abundance: -
j_gene: TRBJ2-1
CDR3nt: TGTGCCAGCAGCGTAGCCCCGACTTTTGCGGCTAACAATGAGCAGTTCTTC
CDR3aa: CASSVAPTFAANNEQFF

v_gene: TRBV12-2
d_gene: -
abundance: -
j_gene: TRBJ1-3
CDR3nt: TGTGCAAGTCGCCCCCTTGGGCTTTCTGGAAACACCATATATTTT
CDR3aa: CASRPLGLSGNTIYF

v_gene: TRBV4-1
d_gene: TRBD1
abundance: -
j_gene: TRBJ2-7
CDR3nt: TGCGCCAGCAGCCTTATTCCGGGACAGGGGGCCAGCGAGCAGTACTTC
CDR3aa: CASSLIPGQGASEQYF

v_gene: TRBV7-6
d_gene: -
abundance: many
j_gene: TRBJ2-3
CDR3nt: TGTGCCAGCAGCTTAGCGGTGGGAGGGCAGTATTTT
CDR3aa: CASSLAVGGQYF

v_gene: TRBV7-6
d_gene: -
abundance: -
j_gene: TRBJ2-5
CDR3nt: TGTGCCAGCAGCCCCCTAGGGAGGCAAGAGACCCAGTACTTC
CDR3aa: CASSPLGRQETQYF